These 11 T cell receptor beta chains came from one sample sequenced in a study of T cell responses to AZD1222 COVID-19 vaccine. The protocol was immunoSEQ multiplex PCR, while the TCRdb copy is restricted to in-frame clones and leaves out a portion. The sample records some 170,000 clones, around 90% being singletons. The sequences come from peripheral blood, collected on day 0 of AZD1222 vaccination. The receptors stem from an adult in good health.

The chain is built from TRBV2 and TRBJ1-1, with no clear D. From germline, CDR1 is SNHLY and CDR2 FYNNEI. V was cut by 6 bases and J by 2 bases, with 16 bases left in between. CDR3 size: 15 residues. CDR3 nucleotide sequence: TGTGCCAGCAGCGACCCCCCGGGCTTTAACACTGAAGCTTTCTTT. This sequence encodes CASSDPPGFNTEAFF. The full variable domain, completed using reference TRBV2 and TRBJ1-1, is EPEVTQTPSHQVTQMGQEVILRCVPISNHLYFYWYRQILGQKVEFLVSFYNNEISEKSEIFDDQFSVERPDGSNFTLKIRSTKLEDSAMYFCASSDPPGFNTEAFFGQGTRLTVV.

V usage is TRBV9 and J usage is TRBJ1-1; D unresolved. With 4 bases removed from V and 5 bases from J, the gap between germline ends came to 9 bases. Germline values: CDR1 SGDLS, CDR2 YYNGEE. The CDR3 is made up of 12 amino acids. CDR3 coding DNA: TGTGCCAGCAGCTCACCCGATACTGAAGCTTTCTTT. Residues: CASSSPDTEAFF.

V and J are TRBV7-2 and TRBJ1-1; 7 bases are shared with TRBD1. J lost 7 bases, V lost 0 bases, and 2 bases had no gene match. The germline CDR1 and CDR2 sequences are SGHTA and FQGNSA. The CDR3 runs to 13 residues. This chain's CDR3 is CASSLARQGEAFF. DNA for the CDR3: TGTGCCAGCAGCTTAGCCCGACAGGGTGAAGCTTTCTTT.

The chain has TRBV12-3 or TRBV12-4 and TRBJ2-7, with TRBD2 as a possible D gene (5 bases). The CDR3 spans 13 residues. Trimming cost V 3 bases and J 6 bases, with 12 bases left between them. The CDR3 bases are TGTGCCAGCAGTTTTGGGTTGGGAGTCGAGCAGTACTTC. It encodes CASSFGLGVEQYF.

The chain links TRBV3-1 (or the pseudogene TRBV3-2) to TRBJ2-1; 14 nucleotides agree with TRBD2. Germline V lookup: CDR1 LGHDT, CDR2 YNNKEL (reference sequence). CDR3 size: 16 residues. V was clipped by 4 bases and J by 8 bases; unmatched bases: 7. The CDR3 protein is CASSRGTSGRGYEQFF. DNA for the CDR3: TGTGCCAGCAGCCGAGGGACTAGCGGGAGAGGATATGAGCAGTTCTTC.

This sequence joins TRBV19 and TRBJ1-5, with D perhaps matching TRBD1 (5 bases). V gave up 6 bases and J gave up 0 bases, with 36 bases separating them. Germline assignment: CDR1 LNHDA and CDR2 SQIVND (reference sequence). CDR3 length: 23 residues. The CDR3, as DNA: TGTGCCAGTAGGAGATTGTTGGGACGCGATCTGGACTTCGGGGGATATAGCAATCAGCCCCAGCATTTT. Translation gives CASRRLLGRDLDFGGYSNQPQHF.

In its sample, this clone was seen a few times. This chain uses TRBV19 with TRBJ2-1, with D possibly TRBD1 on 6 matching bases. The CDR3 sequence is 15 residues long. CDR1 and CDR2 (germline): LNHDA, SQIVND (reference sequence). V was pared by 9 bases and J by 7 bases, with 22 bases between. CDR3 nucleotides: TGTGCCAGCATTAACCGGGACACCCAAGCTAATGAGCAGTTCTTC. Translated, it gives CASINRDTQANEQFF.

The rearrangement uses TRBV7-2 and TRBJ2-2; D is ambiguous. Germline CDR1 and CDR2: SGHTA and FQGNSA. Trimming took off 4 bases at V and 2 bases at J, with 14 bases between the two ends. The CDR3 has 16 residues. This CDR3 reads CASSSPWDLNTGELFF. DNA for the CDR3: TGTGCCAGCAGCTCTCCCTGGGATCTCAACACCGGGGAGCTGTTTTTT.

This chain joins TRBV14 and TRBJ1-6; D is uncertain. CDR1 and CDR2 (germline): SGHDN, FVKESK. Trimming took off 6 bases at V and 9 bases at J, with 15 bases between the two ends. The CDR3 length is 14 residues. The CDR3 reads CASSHGGISSPLHF. Written as DNA, the CDR3 is TGTGCCAGCAGTCATGGAGGGATTAGTTCACCCCTCCACTTT.

The V call is TRBV4-2, the J call TRBJ2-1; no clear D. V lost 0 bases and J 6 bases, leaving 12 bases between the germline ends. The CDR3 is made up of 15 amino acids. CDR1 and CDR2 (germline): LGHNA, YNFKEQ. CDR3 bases: TGTGCCAGCAGCCAAGATGGCCAGCGAGTCAATGAGCAGTTCTTC. It specifies CASSQDGQRVNEQFF.

This chain connects TRBV28 to TRBJ1-2; D uncertain. Germline V gene lookup returns CDR1 MDHEN and CDR2 SYDVKM. V was trimmed by 5 bases and J by 4 bases, leaving 23 bases between them. The CDR3 length is 17 residues. CDR3 loop: CASSLSTLDWTGYGYTF. CDR3 sequence (DNA): TGTGCCAGCAGTCTCAGCACCCTGGACTGGACGGGCTATGGCTACACCTTC.